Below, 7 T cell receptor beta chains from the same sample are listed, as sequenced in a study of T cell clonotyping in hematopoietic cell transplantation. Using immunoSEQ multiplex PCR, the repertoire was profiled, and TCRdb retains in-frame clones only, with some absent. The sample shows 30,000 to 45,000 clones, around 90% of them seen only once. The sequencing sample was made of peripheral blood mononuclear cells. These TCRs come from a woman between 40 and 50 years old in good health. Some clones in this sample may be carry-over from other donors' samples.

The CDR3 spells CASSQEPPRLAGGTDTQYF. The CDR3 nucleotides are TGTGCCAGCAGCCAAGAGCCCCCCCGACTAGCGGGTGGCACAGATACGCAGTATTTT. V and J are TRBV4-2 and TRBJ2-3; 10 nucleotides line up with TRBD2. Trimming at V came to 0 bases and at J to 1 base, leaving 10 bases not matched to a gene. The CDR3 contains 19 residues. The germline V gene encodes CDR1 LGHNA and CDR2 YNFKEQ.

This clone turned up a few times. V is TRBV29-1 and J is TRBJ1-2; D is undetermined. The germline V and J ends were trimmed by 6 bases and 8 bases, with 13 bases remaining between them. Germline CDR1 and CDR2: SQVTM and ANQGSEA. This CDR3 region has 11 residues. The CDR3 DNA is TGCAGCGTGGCTGCCTTTGGGGGCTACACCTTC. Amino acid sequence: CSVAAFGGYTF.

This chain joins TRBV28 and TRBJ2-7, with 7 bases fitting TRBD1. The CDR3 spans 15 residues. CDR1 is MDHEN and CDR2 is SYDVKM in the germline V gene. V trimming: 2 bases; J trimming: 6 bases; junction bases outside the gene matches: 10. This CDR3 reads CASSLPSTGKGEQYF. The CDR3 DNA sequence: TGTGCCAGCAGTTTACCCTCGACAGGGAAGGGCGAGCAGTACTTC.

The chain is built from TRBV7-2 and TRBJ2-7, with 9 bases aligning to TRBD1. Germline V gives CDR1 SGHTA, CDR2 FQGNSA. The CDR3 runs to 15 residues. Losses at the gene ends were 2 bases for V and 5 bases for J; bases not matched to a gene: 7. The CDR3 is CASSLIGTGLDEQYF. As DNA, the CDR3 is TGTGCCAGCAGCTTAATTGGGACAGGGCTCGACGAGCAGTACTTC.

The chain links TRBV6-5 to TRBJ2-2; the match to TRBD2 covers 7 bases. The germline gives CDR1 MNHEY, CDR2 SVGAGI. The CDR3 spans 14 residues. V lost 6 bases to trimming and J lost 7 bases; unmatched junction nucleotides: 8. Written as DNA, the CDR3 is TGTGCCAGCAGCCGCGGGACTATGGGCGGGGAGCTGTTTTTT. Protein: CASSRGTMGGELFF.

The CDR3, as DNA: TGTGCCAGCAGCGAGGGGACGAACACTGAAGCTTTCTTT. It is translated as CASSEGTNTEAFF. The chain combines TRBV7-3 with TRBJ1-1; tentatively, D is TRBD1 (5 bases). Per the germline V gene, CDR1 is SGHTA and CDR2 is FQGTGA. V was cut by 5 bases and J by 1 base, with 8 bases left in between. The CDR3 runs to 13 residues.

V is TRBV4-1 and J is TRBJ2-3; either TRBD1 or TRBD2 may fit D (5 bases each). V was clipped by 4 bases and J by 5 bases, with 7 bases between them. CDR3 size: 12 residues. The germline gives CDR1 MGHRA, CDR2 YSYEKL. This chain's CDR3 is CASSLGEDTQYF. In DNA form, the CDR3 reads TGCGCCAGCAGCCTGGGGGAAGATACGCAGTATTTT.